One T cell receptor beta chain is described in this entry. The target of this receptor is not known. This specimen belongs to a study of cytomegalovirus exposure and HLA in healthy donors (TCRdb year 2017). With respect to the entire study: An earlier analysis of 587 of the donors reported 250 to 300 Gb of sequence data and about 100 million unique TCR beta sequences from 150 million to 200 million T cells. Roughly 300 gigabases of sequencing data and 70 million to 100 million unique TCR sequences made up an early release that covered several hundred HLA-typed donors. Of the roughly 400 genotyped donors, more than 75% were placed in the genetic ancestry cluster associated with self-reported Caucasian donors. The study aimed to test whether signatures of past pathogen exposure could be identified by cataloging public T cell receptors. Using immunosequencing, the study profiled T cell repertoires from 500 to 800 subjects and related those repertoires to cytomegalovirus serostatus. A separate validation cohort of approximately 130 different subjects was used in addition to the approximately 670-subject first cohort. To predict cytomegalovirus infection status, the study combined high-throughput TCR immunosequencing, statistical association of individual TCRs with disease status, and machine learning. A later analysis re-analyzed previously published TCR beta repertoires from 666 donors and added high-resolution HLA genotyping to study TCR occurrence patterns. The later analysis used no new phenotypic data to find candidate immune exposures, relying instead on TCR beta sequences and their occurrence across donors. To decide whether each TCR beta V gene segment behaved as functional or pseudogenic, an earlier analysis of 587 of the donors relied on high-throughput TCR beta sequencing. Alongside the repertoire data, information on donor age, sex, ethnicity and CMV serostatus was compiled. A later genetic analysis used genome-wide SNP genotypes for about 60% of the roughly 700 donors, treating that subset as a discovery cohort. Every discovery cohort repertoire had been produced on one sequencing platform. HLA typing included class I and class II loci at four-digit resolution. Typing coverage varied by locus: about 620-640 donors for A, B, C, DRB1 and DQB1; 522 for DQA1; 600 to 610 for DPA1; 400 to 480 for DPB1. Four to six DR-DQ haplotypes were handled as single units for association and clustering, since linkage in the cohort was strong. Among 398 genotyped donors of the cohort, an average of about 240,000 unique TCR beta nucleotide sequences were sequenced per donor, about a sixth of them non-productive. The study at large found these results: Because HLA typing was missing for some donors at each locus, association tests included only the typed subset. Compared with the roughly 720-donor mean, donors in an Asian-associated ancestry cluster had fewer N-insertions in productive TCRs, according to a later genetic analysis. Broadly in line with IMGT annotations, most TCR beta V segments showed up in productive rearrangements about 87% or about 30% of the time in an earlier analysis of about 500 of the donors. While some public TCRs were present in many individuals, most TCR sequences turned up only very rarely across donors. For the cohort, immune exposure information was limited to CMV serostatus. The 87-base-pair reads could not distinguish some IMGT-functional V segments, including TRBV6-2 and TRBV6-3, so those segments were excluded. The study listed 164 TCR beta chains as associated with cytomegalovirus. According to a later analysis, most CMV-associated TCR beta chains appeared to be HLA-restricted, and the HLA associations seemed to be driven largely by CMV exposure. Assigning TCR associations to individual alleles was difficult when HLA alleles, especially DR and DQ, strongly co-occurred. This cohort had only TCR beta chains sequenced, and the lack of alpha or paired-chain data limited which features could be detected. Three of the identified cytomegalovirus-associated TCR beta chains were confirmed in vitro to be specific for cytomegalovirus antigens. Specific HLA alleles were associated with 15,000 to 20,000 TCR beta sequences at a false discovery rate of 0.05 in a later analysis. Over 15 rarely observed V segments, including chromosome 9 orphons, were excluded from the earlier analysis of just under 600 of the donors because counts were too low. A cluster of highly shared sequence variants was judged likely to represent a technical artifact of the sequencing pipeline. In a later analysis, TCR association rates were found to vary across HLA loci, with the most associated TCRs seen for DRB1 alleles and the fewest for HLA-C alleles. Compared with equally common non-associated chains, HLA-associated TCR beta chains in a later analysis were more clonally expanded and had lower generation probabilities. An association between a missense DCLRE1C variant and V-gene and J-gene trimming of TCR beta chains was found in a later genetic analysis and replicated in an independent cohort. A further reported finding was that TCR beta sequences accurately predicted the HLA-A and HLA-B alleles for most subjects in the first cohort. The classifier was reported to diagnose cytomegalovirus status with high specificity and sensitivity in both the original cohort and the validation cohort. The authors suggested that the approach could potentially be generalized to other disease states and immunological phenotypes. In a later analysis, several top co-occurrence clusters were reported to appear linked to parvovirus B19, influenza, CMV and Epstein-Barr virus. Correlated functional status among segregating V segments might be attributable to linkage disequilibrium, but an unknown experimental factor could not be ruled out. Roughly uniform sequencing depth across donors was assumed in presence/absence analyses, although this assumption may not hold.

The cohort was made up of 666 healthy bone marrow donors. All cohort members were sampled while nominally healthy, although unrecorded immune exposures were likely present. The donor tested CMV seropositive and was one of the 289 seropositive cohort members. Each donor provided a peripheral blood sample, and peripheral blood mononuclear cells were used for TCR beta sequencing. The Qiagen DNeasy Blood Extraction Kit was used to extract genomic DNA from the blood cell samples. As encoded in the germline V gene, CDR1 is SGHRS while CDR2 is YFSETQ. From the cysteine through the phenylalanine, the CDR3 covers 15 amino acids. The only DNA kept is the CDR3, 45 bases in frame from the first base. V and J are trimmed by 4 bases and 1 base, and the gene matches miss 6 bases of the junction. Libraries were built with the immunoSEQ multiplex PCR assay. A mixture of 60 forward primers for TCR Vbeta segments and 13 reverse primers for TCR Jbeta segments was used in the multiplex PCR. A multiplex PCR assay on genomic DNA amplified the CDR3 region of rearranged TCR beta genes. The Illumina HiSeq System was used to sequence the amplified TCR beta libraries as 87-base-pair reads. The published analysis was carried out like this. A later analysis counted about 76 million unique TCR beta chains across the 670 or so repertoires, and some 11 million of these chains were shared by at least two donors. To remove PCR and sequencing errors, raw reads were error-corrected and collapsed into unique sequences using a nearest-neighbor algorithm that merged closely related sequences. To assign V, D and J gene segments, CDR3 sequences were aligned to IMGT reference sequences. Each retained sequence needed at least a six-nucleotide match to both a V gene segment and a J gene segment. Rearrangements were called productive when the CDR3 lacked stop codons and stayed in frame with V and J; all others were non-productive. CDR3 was defined by IMGT convention, running from the second conserved V-encoded cysteine to the conserved J-encoded phenylalanine. In an earlier analysis of around 570 of the donors, sequences lacking an unambiguous match to a single V gene segment were excluded. In an earlier analysis of approximately 590 of the donors, a V segment was called functional when productive rearrangements were above 56.7%, and segregating when the standard deviation between donors exceeded 5%. A statistical classification framework was built for diagnosing cytomegalovirus status from the catalog of TCR beta chain sequences. In a later analysis, TCR nucleotide sequences were compared against IMGT/GENE-DB human TR gene sequences so that V and J genes could be assigned. A later analysis assigned CDR3 sequences and most-parsimonious VDJ recombination scenarios with the TCRdist pipeline. In a later analysis, each TCR beta chain was defined by its CDR3 amino acid sequence together with its V-gene family, and reads lacking a unique V-gene family were excluded. As a way to deal with suspected cross-contamination and a sequencing artifact, a later analysis dropped approximately 570 nucleotide sequences that were highly shared and had low generation probability. In a later analysis, a clonal expansion index for each public chain was calculated from normalized within-repertoire ranks of inferred template counts. A later analysis computed generation probabilities with a VDJ recombination model fitted to out-of-frame rearrangements, and checked the results against IGoR. Hypergeometric tests were used in a later analysis to score TCR-TCR, TCR-HLA and TCR-CMV co-occurrence, with a repertoire-size bias correction applied to the TCR pairs. To estimate false discovery rates, a later analysis permuted the HLA or CMV assignments 20 times. In a later analysis, co-occurring TCRs were grouped with DBSCAN, and TCRdist sequence similarity was added when clustering was performed within HLA-allele-positive subsets. Co-occurrence clustering excluded repertoires with fewer than 30,000 or more than 120,000 public chains, plus five with anomalous nucleotide sharing. Entries here come from immuneACCESS through TCRdb and include only in-frame sequences with V and J called. Some clones fail to appear in such tables; in the studies checked, an unresolved V gene covers under half of the shortfall, and the cause of the remainder is unknown. Clone size and the V and J calls come from that table; the DNA yielded D and trimming. The sample table holds roughly 200,000 clones. Around 1.1% of the sample is in the top ten clones.

The sequenced sample consisted of PBMCs. The origin of this receptor is a girl aged 2-10 years in good health and CMV-seropositive. The chain employs TRBV5-1 and TRBJ1-1, and TRBD1 aligns with 8 junction nucleotides. At the DNA level, the sequence is TGCGCCAGCAGCCCCGGGACAGGAGGGAACACTGAAGCTTTCTTT. The encoded protein is CASSPGTGGNTEAFF.